The 2 T cell receptor beta chains in this list originate from one sample, sequenced in a study of metastatic and nonmetastatic thyroid tumors. TCRdb reanalyzed the PCR reads with MiXCR. The sample records over 20,000 clones, 10% to 15% being singletons. Not a single patient had been given any form of treatment at any point before undergoing thyroid surgery. Sequenced input: blood. Source of these receptors: a male donor with papillary thyroid cancer or a benign thyroid nodule (not recorded which). Some clones in this sample may be carry-over from other donors' samples.

This chain links TRBV30 with TRBJ1-1, with 7 bases that match TRBD1. The CDR3 consists of 13 residues. V was clipped by 3 bases and J by 5 bases; unmatched bases: 6. Germline CDR1 GTSNPN, CDR2 SVGIG (reference sequence). The CDR3 DNA sequence: TGTGCCTGGAGGGCGGACAGGAGGACTGAAGCTTTCTTT. The encoded protein is CAWRADRRTEAFF.

This clone was counted at least ten times. The chain is built from TRBV2 and TRBJ1-5; no clear D gene. CDR1 is SNHLY, CDR2 FYNNEI, per germline. This CDR3 spans 13 amino acids. Between the trimmed V and J ends, which lost 6 bases and 3 bases, there was a span of 9 bases. The CDR3 region is CASRQAFNQPQHF. CDR3 nucleotides: TGTGCCAGCAGGCAGGCCTTCAATCAGCCCCAGCATTTT.